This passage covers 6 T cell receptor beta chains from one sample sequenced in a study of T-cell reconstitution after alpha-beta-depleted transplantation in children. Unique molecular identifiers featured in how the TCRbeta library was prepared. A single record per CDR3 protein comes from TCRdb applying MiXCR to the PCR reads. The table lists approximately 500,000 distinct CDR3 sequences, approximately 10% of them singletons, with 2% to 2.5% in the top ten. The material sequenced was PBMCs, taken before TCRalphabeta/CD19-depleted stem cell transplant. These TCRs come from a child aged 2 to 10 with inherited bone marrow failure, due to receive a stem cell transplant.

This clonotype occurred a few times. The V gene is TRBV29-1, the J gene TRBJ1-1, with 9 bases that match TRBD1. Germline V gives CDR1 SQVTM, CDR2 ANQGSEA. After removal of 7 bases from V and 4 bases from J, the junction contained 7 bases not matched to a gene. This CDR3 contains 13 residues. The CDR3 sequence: CSGRDRVITEAFF. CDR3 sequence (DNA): TGCAGCGGGCGGGACAGGGTCATCACTGAAGCTTTCTTT.

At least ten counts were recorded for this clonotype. CDR3 DNA sequence: TGTGCCAGCAGCTCTAGCGGCTGGCACGAGCAGTACTTC. Translation gives CASSSSGWHEQYF. This rearrangement joins TRBV4-2 to TRBJ2-7; 7 positions match TRBD2. V lost 5 bases, J lost 5 bases, and 6 bases stayed unmatched. This CDR3 is 13 amino acids long. Looked up from germline, CDR1 is LGHNA and CDR2 is YNFKEQ.

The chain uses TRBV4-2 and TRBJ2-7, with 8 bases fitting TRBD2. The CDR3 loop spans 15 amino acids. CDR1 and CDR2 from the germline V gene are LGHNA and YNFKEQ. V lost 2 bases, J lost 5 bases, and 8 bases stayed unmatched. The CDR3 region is CASSQYTGTSDEQYF. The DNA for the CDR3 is TGTGCCAGCAGCCAATACACCGGGACTAGTGACGAGCAGTACTTC.

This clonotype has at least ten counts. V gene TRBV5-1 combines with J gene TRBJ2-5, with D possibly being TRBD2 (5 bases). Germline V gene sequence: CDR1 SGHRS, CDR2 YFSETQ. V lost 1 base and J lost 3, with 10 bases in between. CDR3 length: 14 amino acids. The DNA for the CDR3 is TGCGCCAGCAGCTTGATAGGGCGGGAAGAGACCCAGTACTTC. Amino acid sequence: CASSLIGREETQYF.

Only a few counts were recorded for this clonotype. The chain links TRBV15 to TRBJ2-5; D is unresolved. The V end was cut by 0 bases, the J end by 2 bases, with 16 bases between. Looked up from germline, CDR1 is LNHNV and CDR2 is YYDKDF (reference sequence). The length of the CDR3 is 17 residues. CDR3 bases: TGTGCCACCAGCAGAGATCGGATAGGGCGCTTACAAGAGACCCAGTACTTC. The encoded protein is CATSRDRIGRLQETQYF.

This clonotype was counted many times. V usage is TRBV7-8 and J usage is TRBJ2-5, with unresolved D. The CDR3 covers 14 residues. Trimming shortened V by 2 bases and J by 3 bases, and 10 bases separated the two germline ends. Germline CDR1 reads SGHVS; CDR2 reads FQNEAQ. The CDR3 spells CASSLSGDEETQYF. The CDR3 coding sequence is TGTGCCAGCAGCTTATCTGGCGACGAAGAGACCCAGTACTTC.